This T cell receptor beta chain was documented in a study of T-cell memory formation after mild COVID-19. Study-wide context: Clusters were largely donor specific. Study observations and caveats: Pre-infection memory harbored some responding clones, suggesting cross-reactive memory joined.

This clonotype showed up just a few times. Its target is unknown. A single record per CDR3 protein comes from TCRdb applying MiXCR to the 5' RACE reads. The table records hundreds of thousands of distinct CDR3 sequences, roughly an eighth of them present only once. The CDR3 length is 16 residues. Losses at the gene ends were 3 bases for V and 9 bases for J; bases not matched to a gene: 4. Germline V gene data show CDR1 as KGHDR and CDR2 as SFDVKD. The clonotype comes from a man between 18 and 35 years old who had mild COVID-19 (a few samples of this study predate the infection). Cell type and time point are not known. The sequencing input was PBMCs or a T cell subset sorted from them (not recorded which). This chain uses TRBV24-1 with TRBJ2-1; 16 bases fit TRBD2. The CDR3 is CATSDPGLAGGLEQFF. In nucleotides, the CDR3 is TGTGCCACCAGTGATCCGGGACTAGCGGGGGGGCTTGAGCAGTTCTTC.